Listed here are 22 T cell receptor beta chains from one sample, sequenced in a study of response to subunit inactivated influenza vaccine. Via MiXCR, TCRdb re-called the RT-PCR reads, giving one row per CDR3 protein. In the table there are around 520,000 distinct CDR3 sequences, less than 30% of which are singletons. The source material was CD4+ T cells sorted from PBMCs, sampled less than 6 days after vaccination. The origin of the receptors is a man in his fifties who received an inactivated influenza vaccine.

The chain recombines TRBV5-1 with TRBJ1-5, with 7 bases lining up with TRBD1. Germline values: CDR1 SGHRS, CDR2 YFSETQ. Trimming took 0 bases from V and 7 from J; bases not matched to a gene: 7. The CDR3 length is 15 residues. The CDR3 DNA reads TGCGCCAGCAGCTTGGATGGAGGGGGCGGACAGCCCCAGCATTTT. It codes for CASSLDGGGGQPQHF. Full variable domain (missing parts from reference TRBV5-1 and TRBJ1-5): KAGVTQTPRYLIKTRGQQVTLSCSPISGHRSVSWYQQTPGQGLQFLFEYFSETQRNKGNFPGRFSGRQFSNSRSEMNVSTLELGDSALYLCASSLDGGGGQPQHFGDGTRLSIL.

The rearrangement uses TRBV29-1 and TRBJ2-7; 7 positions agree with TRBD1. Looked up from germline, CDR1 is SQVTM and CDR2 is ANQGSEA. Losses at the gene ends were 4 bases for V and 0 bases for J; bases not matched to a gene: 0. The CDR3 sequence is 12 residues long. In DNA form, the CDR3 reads TGCAGCGTTGGGGACAGCTCCTACGAGCAGTACTTC. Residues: CSVGDSSYEQYF.

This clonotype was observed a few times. CDR3 sequence reads: CASSRPGGRGREQYF. In DNA form, the CDR3 reads TGTGCCAGCAGCCGCCCTGGGGGCAGGGGGCGAGAGCAGTACTTC. The V call is TRBV7-9, the J call TRBJ2-7, with 8 bases matching TRBD1. From germline, CDR1 is SEHNR and CDR2 FQNEAQ (reference sequence). The ends lost 5 bases at V and 7 bases at J; junction bases unmatched: 13. The CDR3 has 15 amino acids.

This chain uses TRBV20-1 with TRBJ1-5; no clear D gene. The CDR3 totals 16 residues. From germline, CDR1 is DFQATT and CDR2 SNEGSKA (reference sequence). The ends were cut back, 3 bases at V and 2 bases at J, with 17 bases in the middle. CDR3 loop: CSASEGRSWGNQPQHF. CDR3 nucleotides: TGCAGTGCTAGCGAGGGCCGGTCGTGGGGCAATCAGCCCCAGCATTTT.

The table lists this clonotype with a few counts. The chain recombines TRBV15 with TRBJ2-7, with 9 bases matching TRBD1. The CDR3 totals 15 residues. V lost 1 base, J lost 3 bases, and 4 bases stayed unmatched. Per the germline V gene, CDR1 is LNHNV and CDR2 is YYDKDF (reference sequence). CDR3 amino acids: CATSRGDRVGYEQYF. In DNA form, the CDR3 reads TGTGCCACCAGCAGAGGGGACAGGGTGGGCTACGAGCAGTACTTC.

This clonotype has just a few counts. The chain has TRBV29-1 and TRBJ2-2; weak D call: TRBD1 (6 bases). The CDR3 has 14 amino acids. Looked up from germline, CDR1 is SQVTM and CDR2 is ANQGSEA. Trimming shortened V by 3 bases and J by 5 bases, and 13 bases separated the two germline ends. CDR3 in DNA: TGCAGCGTTGAGGACAGAACGAGGACCGGGGAGCTGTTTTTT. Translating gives CSVEDRTRTGELFF.

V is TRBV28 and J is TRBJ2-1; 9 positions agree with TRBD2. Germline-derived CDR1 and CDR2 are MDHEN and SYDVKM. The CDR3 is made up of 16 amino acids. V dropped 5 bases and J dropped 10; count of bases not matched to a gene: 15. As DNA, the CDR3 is TGTGCCAGCAGTCCATCCCCCGGCGGGGGGGCCCTAGAGCAGTTCTTC. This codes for CASSPSPGGGALEQFF.

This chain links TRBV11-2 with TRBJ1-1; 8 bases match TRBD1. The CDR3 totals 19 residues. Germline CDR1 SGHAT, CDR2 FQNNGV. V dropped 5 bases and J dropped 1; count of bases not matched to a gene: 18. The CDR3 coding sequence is TGTGCCAGCAGCCCCGGACAGGGAGGCAACAGGAGGGCGAACACTGAAGCTTTCTTT. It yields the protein CASSPGQGGNRRANTEAFF. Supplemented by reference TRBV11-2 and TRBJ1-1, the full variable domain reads EAGVAQSPRYKIIEKRQSVAFWCNPISGHATLYWYQQILGQGPKLLIQFQNNGVVDDSQLPKDRFSAERLKGVDSTLKIQPAKLEDSAVYLCASSPGQGGNRRANTEAFFGQGTRLTVV.

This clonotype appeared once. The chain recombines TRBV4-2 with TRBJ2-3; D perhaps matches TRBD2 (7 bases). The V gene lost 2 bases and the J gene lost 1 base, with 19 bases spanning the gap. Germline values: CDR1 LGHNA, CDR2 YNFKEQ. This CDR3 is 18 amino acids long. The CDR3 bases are TGTGCCAGCAGCCAACCCGGGCTAGCGGAGGGGGGCACAGATACGCAGTATTTT. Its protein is CASSQPGLAEGGTDTQYF.

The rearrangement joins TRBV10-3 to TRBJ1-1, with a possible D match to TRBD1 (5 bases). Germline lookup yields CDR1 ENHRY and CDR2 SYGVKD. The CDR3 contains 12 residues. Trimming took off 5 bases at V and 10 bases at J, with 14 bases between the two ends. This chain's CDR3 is CAISIEGWAAFF. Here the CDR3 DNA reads TGTGCCATCAGTATTGAGGGGTGGGCAGCTTTCTTT.

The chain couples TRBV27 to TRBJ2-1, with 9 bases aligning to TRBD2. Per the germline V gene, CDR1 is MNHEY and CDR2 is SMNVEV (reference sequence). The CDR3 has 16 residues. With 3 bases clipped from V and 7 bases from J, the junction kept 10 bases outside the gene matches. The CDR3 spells CASSLLLAGPGNEQFF. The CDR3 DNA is TGTGCCAGCAGTTTGTTGCTAGCGGGACCGGGTAATGAGCAGTTCTTC.

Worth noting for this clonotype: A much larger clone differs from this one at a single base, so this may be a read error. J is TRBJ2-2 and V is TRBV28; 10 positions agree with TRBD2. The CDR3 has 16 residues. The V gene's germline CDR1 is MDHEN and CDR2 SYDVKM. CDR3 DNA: TGTACCAGCAGCCGGTCCGGGACTAGCGTGGGCGGGGAGCTGTTTTTT. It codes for CTSSRSGTSVGGELFF.

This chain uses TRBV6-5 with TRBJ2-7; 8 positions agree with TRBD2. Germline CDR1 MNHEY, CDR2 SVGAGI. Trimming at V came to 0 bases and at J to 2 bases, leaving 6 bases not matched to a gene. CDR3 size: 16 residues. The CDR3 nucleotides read TGTGCCAGCAGTTACTCGAGACTAGCGTCCACCTACGAGCAGTACTTC. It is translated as CASSYSRLASTYEQYF.

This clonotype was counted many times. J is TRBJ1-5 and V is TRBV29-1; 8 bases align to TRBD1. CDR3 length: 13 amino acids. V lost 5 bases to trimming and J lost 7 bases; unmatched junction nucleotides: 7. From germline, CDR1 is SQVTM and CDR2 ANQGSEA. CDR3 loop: CSVSTGGGQPQHF. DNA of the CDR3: TGCAGCGTTAGTACAGGGGGAGGACAGCCCCAGCATTTT.

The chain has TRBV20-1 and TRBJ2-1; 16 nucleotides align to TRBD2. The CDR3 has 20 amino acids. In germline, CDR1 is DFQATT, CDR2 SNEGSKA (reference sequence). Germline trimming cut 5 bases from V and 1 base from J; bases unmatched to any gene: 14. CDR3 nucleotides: TGCAGTGCTTACTTGTCGGGACTAGCGGGAGGGCCTAGTTCCTACAATGAGCAGTTCTTC. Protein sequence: CSAYLSGLAGGPSSYNEQFF.

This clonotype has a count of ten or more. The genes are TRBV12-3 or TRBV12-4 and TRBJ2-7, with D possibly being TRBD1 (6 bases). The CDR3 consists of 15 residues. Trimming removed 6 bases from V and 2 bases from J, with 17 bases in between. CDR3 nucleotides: TGTGCCAGCAGCCCCCTAGGACAGAAGACCTACGAGCAGTACTTC. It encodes CASSPLGQKTYEQYF.

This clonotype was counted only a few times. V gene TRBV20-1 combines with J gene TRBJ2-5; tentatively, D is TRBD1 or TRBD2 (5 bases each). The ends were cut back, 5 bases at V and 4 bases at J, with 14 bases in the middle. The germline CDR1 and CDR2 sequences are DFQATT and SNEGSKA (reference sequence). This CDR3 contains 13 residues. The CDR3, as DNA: TGCAGTGCTGGGGACCTCTGGGCAGAGACCCAGTACTTC. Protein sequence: CSAGDLWAETQYF.

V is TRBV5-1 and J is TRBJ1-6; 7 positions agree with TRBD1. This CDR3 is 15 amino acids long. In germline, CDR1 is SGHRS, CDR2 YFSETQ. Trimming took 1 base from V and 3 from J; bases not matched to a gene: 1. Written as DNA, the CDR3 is TGCGCCAGCAGCTTGACAGGGGTCTATAATTCACCCCTCCACTTT. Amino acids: CASSLTGVYNSPLHF.

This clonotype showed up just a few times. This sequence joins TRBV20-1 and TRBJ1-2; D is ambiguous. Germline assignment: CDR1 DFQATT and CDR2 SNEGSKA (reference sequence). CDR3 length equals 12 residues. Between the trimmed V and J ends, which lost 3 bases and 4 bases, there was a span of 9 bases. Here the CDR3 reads CSASGVVYGYTF. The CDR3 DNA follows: TGCAGTGCTAGCGGGGTTGTCTATGGCTACACCTTC.

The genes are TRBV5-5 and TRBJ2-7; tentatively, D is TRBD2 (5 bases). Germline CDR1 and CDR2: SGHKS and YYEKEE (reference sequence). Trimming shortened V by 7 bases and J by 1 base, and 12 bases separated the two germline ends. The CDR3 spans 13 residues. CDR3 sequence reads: CASALRGSYEQYF. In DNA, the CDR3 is TGTGCCAGCGCCCTCCGCGGGTCCTACGAGCAGTACTTC.

Here the CDR3 reads CASRARTRTSVNEQFF. The CDR3, as DNA: TGTGCCAGCAGGGCCCGGACTCGGACGTCAGTTAATGAGCAGTTCTTC. This sequence joins TRBV12-3 or TRBV12-4 and TRBJ2-1; TRBD2 is a possible D gene (5 bases). This CDR3 has 16 residues. The V gene lost 6 bases and the J gene lost 7 bases, with 22 bases spanning the gap.

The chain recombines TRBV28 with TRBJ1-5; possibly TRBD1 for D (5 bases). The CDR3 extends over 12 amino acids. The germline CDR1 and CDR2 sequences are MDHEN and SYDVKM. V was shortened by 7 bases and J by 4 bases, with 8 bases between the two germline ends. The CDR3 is CASKEGNQPQHF. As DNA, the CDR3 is TGTGCCAGCAAGGAGGGGAATCAGCCCCAGCATTTT.